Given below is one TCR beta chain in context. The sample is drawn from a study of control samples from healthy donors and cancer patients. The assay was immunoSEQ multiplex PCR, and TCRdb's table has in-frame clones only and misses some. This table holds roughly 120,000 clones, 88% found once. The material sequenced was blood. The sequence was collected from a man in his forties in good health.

The CDR3 DNA reads as TGCGCCAGCAGCCAGGGGGCGGTTGGAAACACCATATATTTT. It yields the protein CASSQGAVGNTIYF. V is TRBV4-1 and J is TRBJ1-3, with a tentative D call TRBD1 (6 bases). CDR1 is MGHRA, CDR2 YSYEKL, per germline. V gave up 3 bases and J gave up 3 bases, with 9 bases separating them. CDR3 length: 14 residues.